One and the same sample provided the 18 T cell receptor beta chains below, sequenced in a study of OX40 agonist ivuxolimab in advanced cancers. Sequenced by immunoSEQ multiplex PCR; TCRdb stores in-frame clones only, minus some. The sample carries some 30,000 clones, roughly 84% recorded once. This sample comprised CD4+ or CD8+ T cells sorted from blood, obtained in a trial of the OX40 agonist ivuxolimab. The receptors come from an adult with an advanced solid tumor such as melanoma, head and neck, liver or kidney cancer.

The V call is TRBV6-1, the J call TRBJ2-1; D is unclear. Per the germline V gene, CDR1 is MNHNS and CDR2 is SASEGT. CDR3 length: 16 amino acids. V was pared by 4 bases and J by 8 bases, with 21 bases between. CDR3 loop: CASSGNLPGGLHEQFF. The DNA of the CDR3 is TGTGCCAGCAGTGGGAACCTACCCGGTGGGCTCCATGAGCAGTTCTTC.

This chain joins TRBV7-9 and TRBJ2-5, with D perhaps matching TRBD1 or TRBD2 (5 bases each). The CDR3 totals 13 residues. Trimming pared 4 bases from V and 2 bases from J, leaving 8 bases between. CDR1 SEHNR and CDR2 FQNEAQ come from the germline V gene (reference sequence). The CDR3: CASSWGFQETQYF. CDR3 DNA sequence: TGTGCCAGCAGCTGGGGGTTTCAAGAGACCCAGTACTTC.

The chain is built from TRBV15 and TRBJ2-2, with D uncertain. V gave up 0 bases and J gave up 1 base, with 6 bases separating them. The length of the CDR3 is 15 residues. In germline, CDR1 is LNHNV, CDR2 YYDKDF (reference sequence). The CDR3 is CATSRDLGNTGELFF. CDR3 nucleotides: TGTGCCACCAGCAGAGATCTGGGGAACACCGGGGAGCTGTTTTTT.

V is TRBV19 and J is TRBJ2-5; 13 positions match TRBD2. Unmatched junction bases numbered 9, after V lost 7 bases and J lost 7 bases. The CDR3 sequence is 15 residues long. The germline CDR1 and CDR2 sequences are LNHDA and SQIVND (reference sequence). CDR3 sequence: CASKTSGRTGGTQYF. CDR3 DNA: TGTGCCAGTAAGACTAGCGGGAGGACTGGTGGGACCCAGTACTTC.

This clone was detected only a few times. The J gene is TRBJ2-7, the V gene TRBV7-9, with 9 bases lining up with TRBD2. V lost 4 bases, J lost 3 bases, and 7 bases stayed unmatched. The CDR3 has 15 amino acids. CDR1 SEHNR and CDR2 FQNEAQ come from the germline V gene (reference sequence). The CDR3 nucleotides are TGTGCCAGCAGCTATCCCTCGCGGGGGGGCTACGAGCAGTACTTC. This gives the protein CASSYPSRGGYEQYF.

The chain employs TRBV4-1 and TRBJ2-3; 7 bases map to TRBD1. Per the germline V gene, CDR1 is MGHRA and CDR2 is YSYEKL. Germline trimming cut 2 bases from V and 6 bases from J; bases unmatched to any gene: 8. This CDR3 has 15 residues. The CDR3 nucleotides are TGCGCCAGCAGCCAAACGACAGGGACGGCGGATACGCAGTATTTT. Residues: CASSQTTGTADTQYF.

This chain uses TRBV2 with TRBJ2-3; 10 nucleotides agree with TRBD2. This CDR3 spans 17 amino acids. Germline assignment: CDR1 SNHLY and CDR2 FYNNEI. J lost 3 bases, V lost 2 bases, and 8 bases had no gene match. CDR3 loop: CASSETERGGRTDTQYF. Written as DNA, the CDR3 is TGTGCCAGCAGTGAAACGGAGCGGGGGGGCCGTACAGATACGCAGTATTTT.

The chain carries TRBV4-1 and TRBJ2-5, with 7 bases that match TRBD2. The assigned J gene may be wrong: the sequence end matches TRBJ2-7 better. The CDR3 extends over 15 amino acids. Germline V lookup: CDR1 MGHRA, CDR2 YSYEKL. CDR3: CASSQGEAGGYEQYF. In DNA, the CDR3 is TGCGCCAGCAGCCAAGGGGAGGCCGGGGGGTACGAGCAGTACTTC.

The chain couples TRBV27 to TRBJ2-7, with D tentatively TRBD2 (7 bases). Trimming shortened V by 5 bases and J by 7 bases, and 21 bases separated the two germline ends. The CDR3 is 15 amino acids. Germline assignment: CDR1 MNHEY and CDR2 SMNVEV (reference sequence). The CDR3 DNA follows: TGTGCCAGCAGTCCGGGGAGGGGGGAGGCTGAAGAGCAGTACTTC. This gives the protein CASSPGRGEAEEQYF.

This rearrangement joins TRBV6-1 to TRBJ2-5; no firm D call. The DNA matches TRBJ2-7 better at its end, which makes the J call doubtful. This CDR3 has 16 amino acids. CDR1 is MNHNS, CDR2 SASEGT, per germline. The DNA of the CDR3 is TGTGCCAGCAGTGAAGATTTCCAACGTCCACTACGCGAGCAGTACTTC. Its translation is CASSEDFQRPLREQYF.

The gene calls are TRBV10-2 and TRBJ2-1; 8 bases are shared with TRBD2. The CDR3 spans 14 residues. Losses at the gene ends were 2 bases for V and 7 bases for J; bases not matched to a gene: 4. Germline V gene lookup returns CDR1 WSHSY and CDR2 SAAADI. CDR3 bases: TGCGCCAGCAGTGAGACGGGAGGGCTGAATGAGCAGTTCTTC. Translating gives CASSETGGLNEQFF.

This clone was seen only a few times. Since a far larger clone is one base different, this is likely a read error. The CDR3 region has the DNA TGTGCCAGCAGTGACGCGGGATTAAGGTCAGATACGCAGTATTTT. As protein: CASSDAGLRSDTQYF. The rearrangement uses TRBV6-1 and TRBJ2-3; a weak D match, TRBD2 (6 bases). The CDR3 spans 15 residues. Germline V gene lookup returns CDR1 MNHNS and CDR2 SASEGT. Trimming left V 3 bases short and J 4 bases short, with 14 bases between.

The table lists this clone with a count of one. The chain is built from TRBV4-3 and TRBJ1-2; weak D call: TRBD1 (6 bases). In germline, CDR1 is LGHNA, CDR2 YSLEER. V lost 6 bases and J lost 6, with 14 bases in between. This CDR3 spans 13 amino acids. CDR3 DNA: TGCGCCAGCAGGGCTCCAGGGGCGAATGGCTACACCTTC. Translating gives CASRAPGANGYTF.

The chain couples TRBV4-2 to TRBJ1-1, with D perhaps matching TRBD1 (5 bases). The CDR3 runs 16 residues. V was trimmed by 0 bases and J by 1 base, leaving 12 bases between them. Germline-derived CDR1 and CDR2 are LGHNA and YNFKEQ. CDR3 sequence reads: CASSQEVDSWNTEAFF. The CDR3 DNA is TGTGCCAGCAGCCAAGAAGTAGACAGTTGGAACACTGAAGCTTTCTTT.

This chain connects TRBV7-8 to TRBJ2-1; 7 bases align to TRBD1. The ends lost 3 bases at V and 7 bases at J; junction bases unmatched: 15. The CDR3 loop spans 17 amino acids. CDR1 is SGHVS, CDR2 FQNEAQ, per germline. CDR3 sequence (DNA): TGTGCCAGCAGCTTCGGGACAGCGGCGTATTTAGGGAATGAGCAGTTCTTC. Translating gives CASSFGTAAYLGNEQFF.

This clone showed up just a few times. The rearrangement uses TRBV13 and TRBJ2-2; D uncertain. Germline lookup yields CDR1 PRHDT and CDR2 FYEKMQ (reference sequence). V lost 6 bases, J lost 3 bases, and 5 bases lay in between. This CDR3 is 12 amino acids long. The CDR3 coding sequence is TGTGCCAGCAGTCGGGACACCGGGGAGCTGTTTTTT. Translation gives CASSRDTGELFF.

The chain couples TRBV7-9 to TRBJ2-3; D is possibly TRBD1 (6 bases). The CDR3 totals 15 residues. Germline assignment: CDR1 SEHNR and CDR2 FQNEAQ (reference sequence). The V end lost 2 bases, the J end lost 1 base, and 10 bases lay between the germline ends. As DNA, the CDR3 is TGTGCCAGCAGCTTATTTCCAGGGGGCACAGATACGCAGTATTTT. Protein product: CASSLFPGGTDTQYF. Supplemented by reference TRBV7-9 and TRBJ2-3, the full variable domain reads DTGVSQNPRHKITKRGQNVTFRCDPISEHNRLYWYRQTLGQGPEFLTYFQNEAQLEKSRLLSDRFSAERPKGSFSTLEIQRTEQGDSAMYLCASSLFPGGTDTQYFGPGTRLTVL.

The V call is TRBV11-2, the J call TRBJ2-7; 12 nucleotides line up with TRBD1. There are 15 residues in the CDR3. Per germline, CDR1 SGHAT and CDR2 FQNNGV. J was trimmed by 4 bases and V by 5 bases; bases with no gene match: 6. Written as DNA, the CDR3 is TGTGCCAGCAGCCCCGGGACAGGGGGCGGGTACGAGCAGTACTTC. It codes for CASSPGTGGGYEQYF. Full variable domain (outside the CDR3, taken from reference TRBV11-2 and TRBJ2-7): EAGVAQSPRYKIIEKRQSVAFWCNPISGHATLYWYQQILGQGPKLLIQFQNNGVVDDSQLPKDRFSAERLKGVDSTLKIQPAKLEDSAVYLCASSPGTGGGYEQYFGPGTRLTVT.